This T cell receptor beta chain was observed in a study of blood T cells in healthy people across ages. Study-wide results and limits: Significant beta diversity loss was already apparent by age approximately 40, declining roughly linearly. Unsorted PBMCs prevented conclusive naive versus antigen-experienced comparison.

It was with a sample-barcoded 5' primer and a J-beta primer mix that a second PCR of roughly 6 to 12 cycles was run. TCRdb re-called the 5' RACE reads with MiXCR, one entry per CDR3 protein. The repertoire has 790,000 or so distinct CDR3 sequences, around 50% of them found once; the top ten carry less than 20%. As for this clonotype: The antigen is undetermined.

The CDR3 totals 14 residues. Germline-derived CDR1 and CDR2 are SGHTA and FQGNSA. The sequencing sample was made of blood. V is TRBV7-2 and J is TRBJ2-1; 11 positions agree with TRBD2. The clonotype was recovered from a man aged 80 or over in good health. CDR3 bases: TGTGCAGACGGAGTTAGCGGGAGGGCCGGTGAGCAGTTCTTC. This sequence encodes CADGVSGRAGEQFF.